Presented here are 6 T cell receptor beta chains from one specimen sequenced in a study of spatial heterogeneity in lung cancer. Study-wide points: One measure, the expanded intratumoral alpha and beta TCR count, tracked tumor mutation counts.

Regarding time point: sample taken at primary tumor resection. These TCRs' antigens remain unknown. Using its own MiXCR run on the 5' RACE reads, TCRdb lists one record per CDR3 protein. The repertoire holds 1,500 to 1,800 distinct CDR3 sequences, approximately 9.8% seen once, with around 40% in the top ten. This material consisted of lung tumor tissue, taken at surgery. The receptors derive from a female donor with early-stage non-small cell lung cancer.

This clonotype is medium-sized. This beta chain was picked up by a library intended for alpha chains and is off target, so its count carries little meaning. The chain employs TRBV6-1 and TRBJ2-7; D perhaps matches TRBD2 (6 bases). CDR3 length: 15 amino acids. Germline V CDR1 and CDR2: MNHNS, SASEGT. Trimming took off 2 bases at V and 2 bases at J, with 13 bases between the two ends. CDR3 residues: CASSESRDFTYEQYF. The CDR3 nucleotides read TGTGCCAGCAGTGAATCCCGGGACTTCACCTACGAGCAGTACTTC.

This clonotype was observed at least ten times. At one of its ends the junction is not consistent with the germline gene, which may arise from a read error. This beta chain turned up in a library designed for alpha chains; as an off-target read, its abundance says little. The rearrangement links TRBV12-3 or TRBV12-4 to TRBJ2-2; 7 nucleotides agree with TRBD1. There are 14 residues in the CDR3. The CDR3 DNA sequence: TGTGCCAGCAGCCAGACAGGGAACGCCGGGGAGCTGTTTTTT. Amino acids: CASSQTGNAGELFF.

This clonotype was detected ten times or more. This beta chain represents an off-target read in a library built for alpha chains; its size is of limited meaning. V is TRBV20-1 and J is TRBJ2-5; possibly TRBD2 for D (5 bases). The CDR3 sequence is 16 residues long. V lost 1 base, J lost 1 base, and 16 bases lay in between. CDR1 is DFQATT, CDR2 SNEGSKA, per germline (reference sequence). This CDR3 reads CSARGGSRETQETQYF. The CDR3 nucleotides are TGCAGTGCTAGAGGGGGTAGCCGGGAAACCCAAGAGACCCAGTACTTC.

Judged by abundance, this clonotype is medium-sized. This beta chain was picked up by a library intended for alpha chains and is off target, so its count carries little meaning. This chain links TRBV4-2 with TRBJ2-7; tentative D call: TRBD1 (5 bases). Trimming shortened V by 0 bases and J by 5 bases, and 17 bases separated the two germline ends. This CDR3 has 16 amino acids. Germline CDR1 reads LGHNA; CDR2 reads YNFKEQ. The CDR3 protein is CASSQDAAGILDEQYF. CDR3 in DNA: TGTGCCAGCAGCCAAGATGCGGCAGGGATTCTAGACGAGCAGTACTTC.

In its sample, this clonotype ranks as medium-sized. This beta chain lies outside the target of a library built for alpha chains; its clone size means little. The V and J genes are TRBV3-1 and TRBJ2-7, with 10 bases aligning to TRBD1. V dropped 5 bases and J dropped 1; count of bases not matched to a gene: 8. Germline CDR1 LGHDT, CDR2 YNNKEL (reference sequence). The CDR3 consists of 16 residues. CDR3 amino acids: CASSNPGQGNSYEQYF. The CDR3 DNA is TGTGCCAGCAGCAACCCGGGACAGGGGAATTCCTACGAGCAGTACTTC.

About this clonotype itself: For a library built for alpha chains, this beta chain is a stray read; little rests on its size. This chain connects TRBV7-9 to TRBJ2-2; D perhaps matches TRBD1 (7 bases). The ends were cut back, 7 bases at V and 5 bases at J, with 14 bases in the middle. This CDR3 has 14 residues. Per germline, CDR1 SEHNR and CDR2 FQNEAQ (reference sequence). The CDR3 DNA reads as TGTGCCAGCATCAGACAGGGAGGTACCGGGGAGCTGTTTTTT. Translation gives CASIRQGGTGELFF.